Presented here are 2 T cell receptor beta chains from one specimen sequenced in a study of blood T cells in healthy people across ages. The use of a sample-barcoded 5' primer and a J-beta primer mix characterized a second PCR of roughly 7 to 11 cycles. TCRdb ran MiXCR on the 5' RACE reads and lists one entry per CDR3 protein. There are about 930,000 distinct CDR3 sequences in the sample; 25% to 35% occur only once, and roughly 10% lies in the top ten. The data also belong to a second study, concerning T cells of mothers and their children.

Material: blood. These receptors were taken from a woman aged 40 to 50 in good health.

This clonotype came up a few times. The chain couples TRBV29-1 to TRBJ2-1, with TRBD1 as a possible D gene (6 bases). Germline V gives CDR1 SQVTM, CDR2 ANQGSEA. V was shortened by 4 bases and J by 5 bases, with 12 bases between the two germline ends. The CDR3 consists of 13 residues. CDR3 loop: CSVVLGAHNEQFF. The CDR3 DNA is TGCAGCGTTGTCTTGGGGGCCCACAATGAGCAGTTCTTC.

This chain joins TRBV5-1 and TRBJ2-5; no clear D gene. The CDR3 consists of 14 residues. Germline V CDR1 and CDR2: SGHRS, YFSETQ. V was clipped by 0 bases and J by 3 bases, with 9 bases between them. CDR3 protein: CASSLVVTKETQYF. In nucleotides, the CDR3 is TGCGCCAGCAGCTTGGTGGTAACCAAAGAGACCCAGTACTTC.